What follows are 11 T cell receptor beta chains derived from one specimen sequenced in a study of response to subunit inactivated influenza vaccine. TCRdb called the RT-PCR reads again in MiXCR, with one record for every CDR3 protein. The table records roughly 570,000 distinct CDR3 sequences, 10% to 15% of them present only once. The specimen comprised PBMCs from blood, sampled about 40 days after vaccination. These receptors were obtained from a man in his fifties or sixties who received an inactivated influenza vaccine.

CDR3 in DNA: TGCAGTGCTAGAGATAACGGACAGTCGAACACCGGGGAGCTGTTTTTT. Translation: CSARDNGQSNTGELFF. This chain connects TRBV20-1 to TRBJ2-2; weak D call: TRBD1 (6 bases). CDR1 and CDR2 from the germline V gene are DFQATT and SNEGSKA (reference sequence). This CDR3 has 16 amino acids. Trimming removed 0 bases at V and 0 bases at J, with 11 bases between.

This chain uses TRBV12-3 or TRBV12-4 with TRBJ1-6; 8 bases fit TRBD1. The CDR3 sequence is 14 residues long. The J segment lost 10 bases and the V segment lost 1 base, leaving 3 bases of the junction unmatched. The CDR3 DNA is TGTGCCAGCAGTTTAGGACAGGGGCTGTCACCCCTCCACTTT. Translating it yields CASSLGQGLSPLHF.

The rearrangement uses TRBV7-6 and TRBJ2-5, with TRBD2 identical over 9 bases. Per the germline V gene, CDR1 is SGHVS and CDR2 is FNYEAQ. CDR3 length equals 16 residues. V lost 6 bases, J lost 2 bases, and 10 bases stayed unmatched. CDR3 protein: CASRADWRGGQETQYF. As DNA, the CDR3 is TGTGCCAGCAGGGCCGATTGGCGGGGGGGACAAGAGACCCAGTACTTC. The whole variable domain, filled in from reference TRBV7-6 and TRBJ2-5, reads GAGVSQSPRYKVTKRGQDVALRCDPISGHVSLYWYRQALGQGPEFLTYFNYEAQQDKSGLPNDRFSAERPEGSISTLTIQRTEQRDSAMYRCASRADWRGGQETQYFGPGTRLLVL.

This clonotype was observed many times. The chain has TRBV6-2 or TRBV6-3 and TRBJ2-1; either TRBD1 or TRBD2 may supply D (6 bases each). The CDR3 covers 17 residues. Germline V gene lookup returns CDR1 MNHEY and CDR2 SVGEGT. V was cut by 5 bases and J by 7 bases, with 24 bases left in between. The CDR3 here is CASSARGSTVGGNEQFF. CDR3 nucleotide sequence: TGTGCCAGCAGTGCTAGGGGGTCAACCGTAGGGGGGAATGAGCAGTTCTTC.

This chain uses TRBV20-1 with TRBJ2-1; D is perhaps TRBD2 (7 bases). With 4 bases removed from V and 1 base from J, the gap between germline ends came to 17 bases. CDR1 and CDR2 from the germline V gene are DFQATT and SNEGSKA (reference sequence). This CDR3 comprises 16 residues. In DNA, the CDR3 is TGCAGTGCTAAAGGGGGGGGGCTGAGGTCCTACAATGAGCAGTTCTTC. It translates to CSAKGGGLRSYNEQFF.

The rearrangement links TRBV20-1 to TRBJ1-1; the match to TRBD1 covers 11 bases. The CDR3 has 14 amino acids. CDR1 is DFQATT, CDR2 SNEGSKA, per germline (reference sequence). The trim removed 4 bases at V and 6 bases at J, leaving 7 bases unmatched. This CDR3 is CSAKGTGGFAEAFF. CDR3 sequence (DNA): TGCAGTGCTAAAGGGACAGGGGGTTTCGCTGAAGCTTTCTTT.

The chain employs TRBV28 and TRBJ2-7; 8 bases align to TRBD1. CDR1 is MDHEN and CDR2 is SYDVKM in the germline V gene. The CDR3 length is 15 residues. The V gene end was trimmed by 5 bases and the J gene end by 1 base; junction bases not matched to a gene: 7. CDR3 sequence reads: CASSTYGTGSYEQYF. CDR3 coding DNA: TGTGCCAGCAGTACATACGGGACAGGATCCTACGAGCAGTACTTC.

This clonotype occurred a few times. The chain links TRBV9 to TRBJ1-4, with D hard to call. The CDR3 is 16 residues long. Germline assignment: CDR1 SGDLS and CDR2 YYNGEE. V lost 0 bases to trimming and J lost 8 bases, with 17 bases between them. The CDR3 region has the DNA TGTGCCAGCAGCGTAGGAGTAGACGCTGGGCGGGAAAAACTGTTTTTT. Its translation: CASSVGVDAGREKLFF. Supplemented by reference TRBV9 and TRBJ1-4, the full variable domain reads DSGVTQTPKHLITATGQRVTLRCSPRSGDLSVYWYQQSLDQGLQFLIQYYNGEERAKGNILERFSAQQFPDLHSELNLSSLELGDSALYFCASSVGVDAGREKLFFGSGTQLSVL.

This clonotype appeared many times. This rearrangement joins TRBV24-1 to TRBJ2-1; D call uncertain. The CDR3 is 19 residues long. V was pared by 0 bases and J by 0 bases, with 17 bases between. CDR1 and CDR2 from the germline V gene are KGHDR and SFDVKD. CDR3 bases: TGTGCCACCAGTGATTTGCCACGTGGACGGGCTAGCTCCTACAATGAGCAGTTCTTC. Its protein is CATSDLPRGRASSYNEQFF.

The chain employs TRBV2 and TRBJ2-4; D may be TRBD2 (6 bases). The CDR3 is 14 amino acids. Germline V gene sequence: CDR1 SNHLY, CDR2 FYNNEI. Trimming took 8 bases from V and 2 from J, leaving 13 bases between them. Written as DNA, the CDR3 is TGTGCCAGCTACGGGGCGGGGACCAAAAACATTCAGTACTTC. Translating gives CASYGAGTKNIQYF. Based on the CDR3 plus reference TRBV2 and TRBJ2-4, the full variable domain is EPEVTQTPSHQVTQMGQEVILRCVPISNHLYFYWYRQILGQKVEFLVSFYNNEISEKSEIFDDQFSVERPDGSNFTLKIRSTKLEDSAMYFCASYGAGTKNIQYFGAGTRLSVL.

This clonotype has just a few counts. This chain connects TRBV24-1 to TRBJ2-1; D possibly corresponds to TRBD1 (6 bases). The CDR3 totals 13 residues. Per germline, CDR1 KGHDR and CDR2 SFDVKD. Between the trimmed V and J ends, which lost 9 bases and 3 bases, there was a span of 11 bases. DNA of the CDR3: TGTGCCACCGAGCAAGGGGGCTACAATGAGCAGTTCTTC. Residues: CATEQGGYNEQFF.